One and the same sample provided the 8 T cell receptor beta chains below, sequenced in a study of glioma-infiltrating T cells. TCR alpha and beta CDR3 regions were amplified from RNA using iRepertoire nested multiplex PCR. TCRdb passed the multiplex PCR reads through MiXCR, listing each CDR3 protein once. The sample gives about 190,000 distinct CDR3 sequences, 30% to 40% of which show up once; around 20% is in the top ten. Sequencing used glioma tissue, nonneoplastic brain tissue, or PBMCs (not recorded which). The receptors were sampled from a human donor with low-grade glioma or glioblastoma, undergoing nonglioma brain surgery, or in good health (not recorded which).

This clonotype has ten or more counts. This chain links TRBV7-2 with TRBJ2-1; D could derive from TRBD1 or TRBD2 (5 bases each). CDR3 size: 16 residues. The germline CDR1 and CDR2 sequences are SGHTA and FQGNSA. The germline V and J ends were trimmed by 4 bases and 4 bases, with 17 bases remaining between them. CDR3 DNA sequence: TGTGCCAGCAGCTCAGGGACGTTCGCCGGTTACAATGAGCAGTTCTTC. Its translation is CASSSGTFAGYNEQFF.

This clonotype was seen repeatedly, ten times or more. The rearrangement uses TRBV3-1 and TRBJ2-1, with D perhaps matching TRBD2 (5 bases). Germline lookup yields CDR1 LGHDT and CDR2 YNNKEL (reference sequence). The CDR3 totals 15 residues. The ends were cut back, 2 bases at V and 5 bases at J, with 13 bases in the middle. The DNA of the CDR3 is TGTGCCAGCAGCCAATTGAGAGGGCCGCACAATGAGCAGTTCTTC. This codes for CASSQLRGPHNEQFF.

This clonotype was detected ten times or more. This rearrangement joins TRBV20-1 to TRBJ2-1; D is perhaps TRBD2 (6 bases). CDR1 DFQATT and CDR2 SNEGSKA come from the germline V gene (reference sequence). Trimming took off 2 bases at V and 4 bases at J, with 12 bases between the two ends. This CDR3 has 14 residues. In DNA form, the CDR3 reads TGCAGTGCTAGACCGGCTAGCGTTTACAATGAGCAGTTCTTC. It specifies CSARPASVYNEQFF.

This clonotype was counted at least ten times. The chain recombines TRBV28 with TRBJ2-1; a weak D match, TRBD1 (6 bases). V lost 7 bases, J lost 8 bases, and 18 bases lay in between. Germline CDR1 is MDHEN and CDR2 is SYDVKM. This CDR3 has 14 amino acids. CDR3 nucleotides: TGTGCCAGCACCCCTACAGACAGGATCTATGAGCAGTTCTTC. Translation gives CASTPTDRIYEQFF.

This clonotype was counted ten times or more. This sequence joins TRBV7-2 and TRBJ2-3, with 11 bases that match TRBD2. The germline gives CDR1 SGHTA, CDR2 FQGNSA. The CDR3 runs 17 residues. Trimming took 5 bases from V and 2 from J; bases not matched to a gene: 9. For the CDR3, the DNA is TGTGCCAGCAGCCCGATAGCGGGAGGGTTTTACACAGATACGCAGTATTTT. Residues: CASSPIAGGFYTDTQYF.

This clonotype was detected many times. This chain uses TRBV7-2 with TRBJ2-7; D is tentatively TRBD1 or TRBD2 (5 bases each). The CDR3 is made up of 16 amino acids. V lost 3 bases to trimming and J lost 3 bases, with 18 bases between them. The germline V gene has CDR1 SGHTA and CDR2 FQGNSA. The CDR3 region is CASSFGAGTGNYEQYF. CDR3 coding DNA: TGTGCCAGCAGCTTTGGAGCCGGGACGGGAAACTACGAGCAGTACTTC.

The CDR3 DNA sequence: TGCGCCAGCAGCTGGGGAAACGGAGCCAACACAGATACGCAGTATTTT. Translated: CASSWGNGANTDTQYF. V usage is TRBV5-1 and J usage is TRBJ2-3; D not certain. The CDR3 loop spans 16 amino acids. Germline V gene sequence: CDR1 SGHRS, CDR2 YFSETQ. The V end was cut by 3 bases, the J end by 2 bases, with 16 bases between.

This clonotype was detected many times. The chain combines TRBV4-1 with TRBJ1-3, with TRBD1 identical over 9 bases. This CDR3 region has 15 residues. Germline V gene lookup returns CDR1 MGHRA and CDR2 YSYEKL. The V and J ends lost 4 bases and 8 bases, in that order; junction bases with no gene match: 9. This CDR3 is CASSRGQGEGDTIYF. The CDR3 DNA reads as TGCGCCAGCAGCCGGGGACAGGGCGAGGGTGACACCATATATTTT.